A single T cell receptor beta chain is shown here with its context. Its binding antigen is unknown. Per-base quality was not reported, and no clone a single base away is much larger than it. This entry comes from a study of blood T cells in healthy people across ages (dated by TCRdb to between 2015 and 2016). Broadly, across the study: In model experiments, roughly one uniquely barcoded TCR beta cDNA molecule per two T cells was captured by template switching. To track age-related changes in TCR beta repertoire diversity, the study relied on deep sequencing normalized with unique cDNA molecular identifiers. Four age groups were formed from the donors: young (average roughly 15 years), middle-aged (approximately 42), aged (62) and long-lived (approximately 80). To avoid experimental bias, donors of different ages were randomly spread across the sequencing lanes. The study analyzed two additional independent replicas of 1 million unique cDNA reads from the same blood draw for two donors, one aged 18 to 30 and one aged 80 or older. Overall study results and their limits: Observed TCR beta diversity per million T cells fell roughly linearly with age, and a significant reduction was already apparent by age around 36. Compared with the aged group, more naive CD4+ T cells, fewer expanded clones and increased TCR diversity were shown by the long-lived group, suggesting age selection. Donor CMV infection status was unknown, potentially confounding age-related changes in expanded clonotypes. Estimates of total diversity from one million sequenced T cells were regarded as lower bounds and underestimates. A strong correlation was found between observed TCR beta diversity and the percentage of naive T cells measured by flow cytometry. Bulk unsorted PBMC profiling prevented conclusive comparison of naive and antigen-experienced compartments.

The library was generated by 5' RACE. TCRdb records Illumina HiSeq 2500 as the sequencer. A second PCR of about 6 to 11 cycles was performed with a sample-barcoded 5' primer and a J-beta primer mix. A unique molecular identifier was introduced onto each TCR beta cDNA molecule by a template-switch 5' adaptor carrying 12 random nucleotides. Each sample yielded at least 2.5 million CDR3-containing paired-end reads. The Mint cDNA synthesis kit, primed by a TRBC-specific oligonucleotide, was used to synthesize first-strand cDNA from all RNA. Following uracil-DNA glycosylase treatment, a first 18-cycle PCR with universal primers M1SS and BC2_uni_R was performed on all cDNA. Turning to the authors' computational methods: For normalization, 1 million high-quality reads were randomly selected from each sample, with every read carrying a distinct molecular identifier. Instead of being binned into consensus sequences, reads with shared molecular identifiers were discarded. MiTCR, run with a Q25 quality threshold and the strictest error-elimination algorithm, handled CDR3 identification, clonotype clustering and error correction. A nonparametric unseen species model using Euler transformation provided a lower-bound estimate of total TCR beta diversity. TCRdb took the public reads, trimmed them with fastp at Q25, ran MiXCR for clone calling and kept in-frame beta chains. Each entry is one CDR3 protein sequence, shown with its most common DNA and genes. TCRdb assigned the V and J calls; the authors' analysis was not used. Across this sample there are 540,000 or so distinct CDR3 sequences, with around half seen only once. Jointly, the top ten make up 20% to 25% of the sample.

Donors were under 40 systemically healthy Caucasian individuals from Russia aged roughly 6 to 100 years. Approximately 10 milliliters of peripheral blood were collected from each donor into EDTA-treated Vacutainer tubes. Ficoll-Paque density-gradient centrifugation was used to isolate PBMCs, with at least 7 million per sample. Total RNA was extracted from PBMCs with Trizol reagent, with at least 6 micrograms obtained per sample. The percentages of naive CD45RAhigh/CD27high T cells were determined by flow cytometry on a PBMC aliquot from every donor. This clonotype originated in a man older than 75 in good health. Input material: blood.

The CDR3 region reads CASSQGRGQGVSETQYF. At the DNA level, the sequence is TGCGCCAGCAGCCAAGGGAGAGGACAGGGGGTATCGGAGACCCAGTACTTC. The sequence links TRBV4-1 to TRBJ2-5; TRBD1 agrees with 10 junctional bases. Based on the germline V gene, the CDR1 and CDR2 sequences are MGHRA and YSYEKL. Unmatched junction bases come to 10, with V trimmed by 1 base and J by 5 bases. From its cysteine to its phenylalanine, the CDR3 spans 17 amino acids. The read is trimmed to its CDR3 DNA, 51 bases read in frame from base 1.